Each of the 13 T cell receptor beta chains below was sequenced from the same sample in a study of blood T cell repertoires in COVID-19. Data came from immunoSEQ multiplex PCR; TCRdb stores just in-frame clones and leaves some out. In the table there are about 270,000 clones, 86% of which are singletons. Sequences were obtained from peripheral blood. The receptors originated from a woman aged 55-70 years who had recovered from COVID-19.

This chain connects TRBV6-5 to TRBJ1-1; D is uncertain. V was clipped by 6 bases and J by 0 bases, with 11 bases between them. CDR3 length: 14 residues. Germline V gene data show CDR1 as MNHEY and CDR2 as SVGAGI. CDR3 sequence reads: CASRQREMNTEAFF. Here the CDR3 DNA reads TGTGCCAGCAGACAAAGGGAGATGAACACTGAAGCTTTCTTT.

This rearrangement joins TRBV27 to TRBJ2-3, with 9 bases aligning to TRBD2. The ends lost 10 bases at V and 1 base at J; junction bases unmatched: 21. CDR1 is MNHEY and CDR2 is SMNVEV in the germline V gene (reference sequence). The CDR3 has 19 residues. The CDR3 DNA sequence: TGTGCCATATTTTTTGTCCAGCGGGGGGCCCCGTCAGGCACAGATACGCAGTATTTT. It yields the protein CAIFFVQRGAPSGTDTQYF.

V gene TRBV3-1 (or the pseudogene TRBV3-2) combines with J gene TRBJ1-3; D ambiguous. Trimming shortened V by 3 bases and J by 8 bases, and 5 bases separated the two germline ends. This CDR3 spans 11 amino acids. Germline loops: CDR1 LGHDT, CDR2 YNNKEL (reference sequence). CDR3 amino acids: CASSQRDTIYF. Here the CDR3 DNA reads TGTGCCAGCAGCCAGAGAGACACCATATATTTT.

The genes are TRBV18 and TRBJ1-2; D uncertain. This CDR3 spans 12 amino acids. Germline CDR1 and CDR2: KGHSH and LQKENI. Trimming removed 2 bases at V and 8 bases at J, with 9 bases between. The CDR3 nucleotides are TGTGCCAGCTCACCAAACCCCCGGGGCTACACCTTC. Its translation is CASSPNPRGYTF.

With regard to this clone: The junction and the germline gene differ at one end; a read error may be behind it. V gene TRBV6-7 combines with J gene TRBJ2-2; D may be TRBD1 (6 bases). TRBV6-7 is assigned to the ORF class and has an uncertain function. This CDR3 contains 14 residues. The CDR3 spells CASSYSKGHRGAVF. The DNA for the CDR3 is TGTGCCAGCAGTTACTCGAAGGGACACCGGGGAGCTGTTTTT.

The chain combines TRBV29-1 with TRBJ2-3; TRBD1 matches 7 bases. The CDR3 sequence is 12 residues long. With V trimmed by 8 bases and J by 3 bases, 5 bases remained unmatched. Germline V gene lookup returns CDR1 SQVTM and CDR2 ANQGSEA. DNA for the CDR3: TGCAGCATAAAGACAGGGACAGATACGCAGTATTTT. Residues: CSIKTGTDTQYF.

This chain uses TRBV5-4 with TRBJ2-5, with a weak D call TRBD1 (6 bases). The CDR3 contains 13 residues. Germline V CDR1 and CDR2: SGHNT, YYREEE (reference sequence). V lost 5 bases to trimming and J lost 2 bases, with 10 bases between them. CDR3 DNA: TGTGCCAGCAGTTATCAGGGGCAAGAGACCCAGTACTTC. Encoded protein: CASSYQGQETQYF.

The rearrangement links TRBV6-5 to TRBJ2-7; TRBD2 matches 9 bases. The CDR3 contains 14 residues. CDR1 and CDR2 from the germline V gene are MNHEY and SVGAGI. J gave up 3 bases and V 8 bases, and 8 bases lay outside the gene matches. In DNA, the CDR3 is TGTGCCAGCCGAAATAGCGGGGGAGGCTACGAGCAGTACTTC. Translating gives CASRNSGGGYEQYF.

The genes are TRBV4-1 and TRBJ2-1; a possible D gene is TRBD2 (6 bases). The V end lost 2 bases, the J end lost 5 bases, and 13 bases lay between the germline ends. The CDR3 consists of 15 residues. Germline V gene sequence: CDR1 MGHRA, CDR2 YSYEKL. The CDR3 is CASSQLGTLHNEQFF. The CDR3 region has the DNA TGCGCCAGCAGCCAACTCGGGACTCTCCACAATGAGCAGTTCTTC.

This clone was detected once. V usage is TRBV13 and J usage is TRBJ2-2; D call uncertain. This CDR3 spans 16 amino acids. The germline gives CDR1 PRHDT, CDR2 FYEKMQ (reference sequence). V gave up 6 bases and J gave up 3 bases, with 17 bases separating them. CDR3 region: CASRQPGRVDTGELFF. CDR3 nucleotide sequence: TGTGCCAGCAGGCAGCCCGGCCGGGTGGACACCGGGGAGCTGTTTTTT.

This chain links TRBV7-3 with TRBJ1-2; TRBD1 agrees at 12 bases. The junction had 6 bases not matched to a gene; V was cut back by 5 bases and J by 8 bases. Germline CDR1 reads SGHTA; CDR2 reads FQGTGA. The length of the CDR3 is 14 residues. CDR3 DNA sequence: TGTGCCAGCAGCGATCCCGGGACAGGGGGCGGCTACACCTTC. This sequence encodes CASSDPGTGGGYTF.

Written as DNA, the CDR3 is TGTGCCATCAGACCCGGGACAGGGGATGAAAAACTGTTTTTT. Amino acid sequence: CAIRPGTGDEKLFF. This rearrangement joins TRBV10-3 to TRBJ1-4; TRBD1 aligns across 10 bases. The CDR3 runs 14 residues. Unmatched junction bases numbered 4, after V lost 6 bases and J lost 6 bases. CDR1 and CDR2 (germline): ENHRY, SYGVKD.

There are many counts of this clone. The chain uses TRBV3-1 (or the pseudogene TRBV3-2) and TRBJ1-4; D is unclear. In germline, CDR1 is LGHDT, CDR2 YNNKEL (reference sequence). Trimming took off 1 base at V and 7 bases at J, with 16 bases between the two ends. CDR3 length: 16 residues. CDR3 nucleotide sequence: TGTGCCAGCAGCCAAGGCAGATTCGGAACAGCTGAAAAACTGTTTTTT. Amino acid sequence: CASSQGRFGTAEKLFF.